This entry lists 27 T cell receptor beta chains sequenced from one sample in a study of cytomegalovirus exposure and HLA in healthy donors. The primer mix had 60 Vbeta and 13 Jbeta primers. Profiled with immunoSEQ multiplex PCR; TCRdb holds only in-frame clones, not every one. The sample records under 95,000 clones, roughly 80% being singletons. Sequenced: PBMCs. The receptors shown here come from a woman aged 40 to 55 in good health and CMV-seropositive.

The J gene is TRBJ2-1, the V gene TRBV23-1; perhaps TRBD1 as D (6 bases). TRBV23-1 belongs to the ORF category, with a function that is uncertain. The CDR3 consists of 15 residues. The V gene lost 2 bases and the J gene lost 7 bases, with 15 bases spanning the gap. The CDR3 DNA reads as TGCGCCAGCAGTCAAATCGGGACAAAAGGAAATGAGCAGTTCTTC. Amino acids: CASSQIGTKGNEQFF.

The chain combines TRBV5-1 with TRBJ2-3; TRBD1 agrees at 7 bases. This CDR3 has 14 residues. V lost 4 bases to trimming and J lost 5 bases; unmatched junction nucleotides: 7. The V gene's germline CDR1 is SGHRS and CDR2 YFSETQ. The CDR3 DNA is TGCGCCAGCAGCCGGGACAGTAAGCAAGATACGCAGTATTTT. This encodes CASSRDSKQDTQYF.

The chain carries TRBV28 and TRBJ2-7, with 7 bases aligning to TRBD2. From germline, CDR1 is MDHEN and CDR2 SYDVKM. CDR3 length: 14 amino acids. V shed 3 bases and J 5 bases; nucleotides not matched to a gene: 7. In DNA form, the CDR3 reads TGTGCCAGCAGTTTGGGACTACCCAACAACGAGCAGTACTTC. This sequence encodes CASSLGLPNNEQYF.

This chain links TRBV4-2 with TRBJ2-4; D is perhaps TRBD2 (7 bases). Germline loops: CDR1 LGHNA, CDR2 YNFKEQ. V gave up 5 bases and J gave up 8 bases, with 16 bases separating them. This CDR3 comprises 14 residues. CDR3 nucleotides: TGTGCCAGCAGCTCGAGGGAGGGGGGGGACATTCAGTACTTC. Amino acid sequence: CASSSREGGDIQYF.

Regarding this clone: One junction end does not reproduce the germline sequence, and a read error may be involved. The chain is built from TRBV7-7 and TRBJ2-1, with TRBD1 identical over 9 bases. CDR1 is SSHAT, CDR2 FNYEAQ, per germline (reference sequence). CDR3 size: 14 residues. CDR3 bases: TGTGCTAGCAGCTTTGGGGACAGGGAAAATGAGCAGTTCTTC. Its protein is CASSFGDRENEQFF.

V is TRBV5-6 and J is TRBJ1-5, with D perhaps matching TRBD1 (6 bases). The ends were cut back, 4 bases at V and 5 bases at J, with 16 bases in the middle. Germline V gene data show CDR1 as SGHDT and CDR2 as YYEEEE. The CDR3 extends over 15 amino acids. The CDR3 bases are TGTGCCAGCAGCCACCAACGACAGGCGCATCAGCCCCAGCATTTT. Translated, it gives CASSHQRQAHQPQHF.

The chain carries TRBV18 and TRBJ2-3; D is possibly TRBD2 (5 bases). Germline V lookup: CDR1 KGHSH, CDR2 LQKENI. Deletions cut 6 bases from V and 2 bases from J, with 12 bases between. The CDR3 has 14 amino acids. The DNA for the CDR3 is TGTGCCAGCTCTAATAGCGCGACCACAGATACGCAGTATTTT. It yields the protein CASSNSATTDTQYF.

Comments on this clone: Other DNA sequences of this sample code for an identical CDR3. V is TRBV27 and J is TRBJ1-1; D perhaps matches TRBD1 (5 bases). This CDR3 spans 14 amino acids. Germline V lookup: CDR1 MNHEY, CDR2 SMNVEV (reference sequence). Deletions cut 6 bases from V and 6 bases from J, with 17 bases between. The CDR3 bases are TGTGCCAGCAGAGCCCAGGGCCTAGGGGCTGAAGCTTTCTTT. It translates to CASRAQGLGAEAFF.

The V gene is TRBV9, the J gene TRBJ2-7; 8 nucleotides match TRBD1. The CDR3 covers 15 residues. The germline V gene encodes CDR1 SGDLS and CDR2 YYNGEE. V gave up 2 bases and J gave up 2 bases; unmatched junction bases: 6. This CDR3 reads CASSVGGTGPYEQYF. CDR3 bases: TGTGCCAGCAGCGTCGGAGGGACAGGCCCCTACGAGCAGTACTTC.

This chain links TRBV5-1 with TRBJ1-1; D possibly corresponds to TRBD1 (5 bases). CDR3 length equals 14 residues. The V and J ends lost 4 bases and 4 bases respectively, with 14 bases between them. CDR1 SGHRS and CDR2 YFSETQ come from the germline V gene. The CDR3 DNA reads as TGCGCCAGCAGCCTCACCGGGGGGAGCACTGAAGCTTTCTTT. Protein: CASSLTGGSTEAFF.

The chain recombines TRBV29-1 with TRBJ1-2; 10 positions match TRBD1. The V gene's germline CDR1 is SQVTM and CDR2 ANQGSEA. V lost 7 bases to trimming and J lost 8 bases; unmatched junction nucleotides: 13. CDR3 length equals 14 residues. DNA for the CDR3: TGCAGCGCCCTCCGTTCGGGGACAGGGGCCGGCTACACCTTC. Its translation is CSALRSGTGAGYTF.

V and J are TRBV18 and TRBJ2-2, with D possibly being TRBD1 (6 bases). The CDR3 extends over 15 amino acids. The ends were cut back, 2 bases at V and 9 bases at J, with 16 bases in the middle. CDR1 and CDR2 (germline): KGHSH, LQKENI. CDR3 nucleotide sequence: TGTGCCAGCTCACCATCTCAGGGGCGTCACAGGGAGCTGTTTTTT. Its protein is CASSPSQGRHRELFF. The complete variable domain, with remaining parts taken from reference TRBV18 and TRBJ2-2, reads NAGVMQNPRHLVRRRGQEARLRCSPMKGHSHVYWYRQLPEEGLKFMVYLQKENIIDESGMPKERFSAEFPKEGPSILRIQQVVRGDSAAYFCASSPSQGRHRELFFGEGSRLTVL.

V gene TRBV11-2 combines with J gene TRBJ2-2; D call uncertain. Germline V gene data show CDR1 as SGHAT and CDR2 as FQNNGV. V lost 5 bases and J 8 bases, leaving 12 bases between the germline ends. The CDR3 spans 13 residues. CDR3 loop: CASSPPGSGELFF. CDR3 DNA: TGTGCCAGCAGCCCCCCCGGTTCTGGGGAGCTGTTTTTT.

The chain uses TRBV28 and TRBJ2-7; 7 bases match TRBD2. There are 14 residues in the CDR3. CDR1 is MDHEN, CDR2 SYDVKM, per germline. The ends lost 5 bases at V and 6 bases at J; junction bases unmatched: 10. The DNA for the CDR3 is TGTGCCAGCAGTGAATGGGCGGGAGCGAGCGAGCAGTACTTC. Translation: CASSEWAGASEQYF.

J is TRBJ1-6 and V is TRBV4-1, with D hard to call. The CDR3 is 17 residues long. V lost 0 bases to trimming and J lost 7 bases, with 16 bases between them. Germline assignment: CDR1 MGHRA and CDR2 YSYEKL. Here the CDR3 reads CASSQDWRTHGNSPLHF. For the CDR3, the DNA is TGCGCCAGCAGCCAAGACTGGAGGACGCACGGGAATTCACCCCTCCACTTT.

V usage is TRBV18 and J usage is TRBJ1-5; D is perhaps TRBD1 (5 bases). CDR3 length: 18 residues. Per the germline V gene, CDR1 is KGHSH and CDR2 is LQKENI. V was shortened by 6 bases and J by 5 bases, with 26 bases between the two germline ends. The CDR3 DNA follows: TGTGCCAGCTCCCTGTTCCGCGGGGGGACGGGGGAGGATCAGCCCCAGCATTTT. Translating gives CASSLFRGGTGEDQPQHF.

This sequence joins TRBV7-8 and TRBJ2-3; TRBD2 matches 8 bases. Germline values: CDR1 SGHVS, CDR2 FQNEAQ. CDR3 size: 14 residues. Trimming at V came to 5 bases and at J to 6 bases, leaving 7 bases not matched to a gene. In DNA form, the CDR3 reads TGTGCCAGCAGCGATAGCGGGATACTGGATACGCAGTATTTT. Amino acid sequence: CASSDSGILDTQYF.

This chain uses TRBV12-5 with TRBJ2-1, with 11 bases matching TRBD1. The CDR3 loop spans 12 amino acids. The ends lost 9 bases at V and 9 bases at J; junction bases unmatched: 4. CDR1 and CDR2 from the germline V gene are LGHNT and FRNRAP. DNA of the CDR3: TGTGCTAGCGGGACAGGGGGAAGTGAGCAGTTCTTC. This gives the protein CASGTGGSEQFF.

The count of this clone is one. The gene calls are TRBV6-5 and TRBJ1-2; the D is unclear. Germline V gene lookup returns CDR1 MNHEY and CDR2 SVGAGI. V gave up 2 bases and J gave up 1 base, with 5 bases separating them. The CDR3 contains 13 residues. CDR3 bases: TGTGCCAGCAGTTACGGCAATAACTATGGCTACACCTTC. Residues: CASSYGNNYGYTF.

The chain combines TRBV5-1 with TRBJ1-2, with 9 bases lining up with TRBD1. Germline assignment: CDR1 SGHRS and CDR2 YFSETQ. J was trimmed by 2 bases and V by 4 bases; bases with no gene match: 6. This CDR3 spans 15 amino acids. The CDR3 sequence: CASSPRDRANYGYTF. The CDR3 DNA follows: TGCGCCAGCAGCCCCCGGGACAGGGCGAACTATGGCTACACCTTC.

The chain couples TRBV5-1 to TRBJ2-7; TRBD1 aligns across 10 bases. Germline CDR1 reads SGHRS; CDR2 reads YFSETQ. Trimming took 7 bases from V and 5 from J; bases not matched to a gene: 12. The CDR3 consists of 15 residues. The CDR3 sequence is CASGVRGQGPHEQYF. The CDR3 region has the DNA TGCGCCAGCGGGGTTCGGGGACAGGGGCCCCACGAGCAGTACTTC. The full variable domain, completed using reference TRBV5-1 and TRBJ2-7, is KAGVTQTPRYLIKTRGQQVTLSCSPISGHRSVSWYQQTPGQGLQFLFEYFSETQRNKGNFPGRFSGRQFSNSRSEMNVSTLELGDSALYLCASGVRGQGPHEQYFGPGTRLTVT.

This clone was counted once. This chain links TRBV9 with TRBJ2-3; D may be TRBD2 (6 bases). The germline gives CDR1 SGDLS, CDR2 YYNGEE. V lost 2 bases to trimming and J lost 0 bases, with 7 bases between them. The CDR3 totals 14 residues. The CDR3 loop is CASSVRGSTDTQYF. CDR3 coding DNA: TGTGCCAGCAGCGTCCGGGGGAGCACAGATACGCAGTATTTT.

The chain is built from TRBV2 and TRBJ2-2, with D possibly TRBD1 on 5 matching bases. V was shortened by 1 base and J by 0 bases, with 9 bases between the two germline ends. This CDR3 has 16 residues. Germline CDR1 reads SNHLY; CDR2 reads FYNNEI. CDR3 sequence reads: CASSEEGDPNTGELFF. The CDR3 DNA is TGTGCCAGCAGTGAAGAAGGGGATCCGAACACCGGGGAGCTGTTTTTT.

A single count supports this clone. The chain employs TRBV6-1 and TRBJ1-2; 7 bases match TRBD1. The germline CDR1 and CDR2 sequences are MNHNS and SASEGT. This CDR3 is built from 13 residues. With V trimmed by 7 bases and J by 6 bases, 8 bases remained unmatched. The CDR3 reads CASTLQGLNGYTF. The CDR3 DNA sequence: TGTGCCAGCACGCTACAGGGGTTGAATGGCTACACCTTC.

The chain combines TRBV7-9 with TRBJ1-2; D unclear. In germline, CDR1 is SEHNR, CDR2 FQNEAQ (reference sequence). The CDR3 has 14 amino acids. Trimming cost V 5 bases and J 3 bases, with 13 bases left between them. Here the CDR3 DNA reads TGTGCCAGCAGCGCCGCCTTGGCAGACTATGGCTACACCTTC. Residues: CASSAALADYGYTF.

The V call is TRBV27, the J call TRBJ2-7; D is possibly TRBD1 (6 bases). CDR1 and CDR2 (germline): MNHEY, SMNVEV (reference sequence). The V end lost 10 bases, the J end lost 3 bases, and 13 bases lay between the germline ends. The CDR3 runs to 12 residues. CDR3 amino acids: CATGDNYYEQYF. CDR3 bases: TGTGCCACTGGGGACAACTACTACGAGCAGTACTTC.

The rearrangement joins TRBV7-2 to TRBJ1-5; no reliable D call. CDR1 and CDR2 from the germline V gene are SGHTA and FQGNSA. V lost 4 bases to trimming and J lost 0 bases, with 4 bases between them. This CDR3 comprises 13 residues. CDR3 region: CASSSFSNQPQHF. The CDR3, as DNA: TGTGCCAGCAGCTCCTTTAGCAATCAGCCCCAGCATTTT. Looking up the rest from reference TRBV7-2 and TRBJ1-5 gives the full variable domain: GAGVSQSPSNKVTEKGKDVELRCDPISGHTALYWYRQSLGQGLEFLIYFQGNSAPDKSGLPSDRFSAERTGGSVSTLTIQRTQQEDSAVYLCASSSFSNQPQHFGDGTRLSIL.